Below, 12 T cell receptor beta chains from the same sample are listed, as sequenced in a study of cytomegalovirus exposure and HLA in healthy donors. The study ran its PCR with 60 Vbeta and 13 Jbeta primers. Assay used: immunoSEQ multiplex PCR; TCRdb lists only in-frame clones, some missing. The sample contains about 160,000 clones, 60% to 80% of which appear only once. What was sequenced was PBMCs. The receptors derive from a man aged 25-45 years in good health and CMV-seropositive.

CDR3: CASSPPQGVGTEAFF. Written as DNA, the CDR3 is TGTGCCAGCTCACCACCTCAGGGGGTAGGCACTGAAGCTTTCTTT. The J gene is TRBJ1-1, the V gene TRBV18, with 7 positions matching TRBD1. The CDR3 is 15 amino acids. Germline V gene data show CDR1 as KGHSH and CDR2 as LQKENI. Trimming at V came to 0 bases and at J to 4 bases, leaving 5 bases not matched to a gene.

This clone was observed a few times. Other DNA sequences in this sample translate to the same CDR3. This rearrangement joins TRBV15 to TRBJ1-1; weak D call: TRBD1 (6 bases). This CDR3 has 14 amino acids. Trimming shortened V by 5 bases and J by 6 bases, and 16 bases separated the two germline ends. Germline V gene sequence: CDR1 LNHNV, CDR2 YYDKDF (reference sequence). CDR3 coding DNA: TGTGCCACCAGCCCCAACCTACAGGGATCTGAAGCTTTCTTT. Protein: CATSPNLQGSEAFF.

The chain has TRBV4-1 and TRBJ1-3; maybe TRBD1 (5 bases). Germline CDR1 and CDR2: MGHRA and YSYEKL. The ends were cut back, 0 bases at V and 0 bases at J, with 21 bases in the middle. The CDR3 has 20 amino acids. CDR3 sequence (DNA): TGCGCCAGCAGCCAAGATGTGGGGCAGGGATATGGCTCCTCTGGAAACACCATATATTTT. This encodes CASSQDVGQGYGSSGNTIYF.

This clone has only a few counts. The chain combines TRBV11-2 with TRBJ1-6; a weak D match, TRBD1 (6 bases). The CDR3 sequence is 14 residues long. In germline, CDR1 is SGHAT, CDR2 FQNNGV. Trimming pared 6 bases from V and 10 bases from J, leaving 16 bases between. CDR3 residues: CASRQQGQGSPLHF. The CDR3 bases are TGTGCCAGCAGGCAGCAGGGCCAGGGGTCACCCCTCCACTTT.

V is TRBV5-1 and J is TRBJ2-5; 12 bases line up with TRBD1. CDR1 and CDR2 from the germline V gene are SGHRS and YFSETQ. This CDR3 is built from 16 residues. V lost 0 bases to trimming and J lost 5 bases; unmatched junction nucleotides: 5. In nucleotides, the CDR3 is TGCGCCAGCAGCTTGGGGGGACAGGGGGCAAAGGAGACCCAGTACTTC. Its protein is CASSLGGQGAKETQYF.

This clone was counted a single time. The J gene is TRBJ2-3, the V gene TRBV27; 8 nucleotides match TRBD1. V was pared by 3 bases and J by 8 bases, with 4 bases of the junction left unmatched. Germline values: CDR1 MNHEY, CDR2 SMNVEV (reference sequence). The CDR3 is 13 residues long. The DNA for the CDR3 is TGTGCCAGCAGTTTCCCAGGGGGCTTTACGCAGTATTTT. This sequence encodes CASSFPGGFTQYF.

The V call is TRBV5-1, the J call TRBJ2-7; 12 positions match TRBD2. After removal of 2 bases from V and 2 bases from J, the junction contained 2 bases not matched to a gene. This CDR3 is 15 amino acids long. Germline V gene sequence: CDR1 SGHRS, CDR2 YFSETQ. CDR3 bases: TGCGCCAGCAGCTTTACTAGCGGGGGGCCCTACGAGCAGTACTTC. Translating it yields CASSFTSGGPYEQYF.

As DNA, the CDR3 is TGTGCCAGCAGTTTATCGGGACAGGGTTATCAGCCCCAGCATTTT. Protein: CASSLSGQGYQPQHF. The chain has TRBV27 and TRBJ1-5, with 9 bases that match TRBD1. The CDR3 sequence is 15 residues long. Germline loops: CDR1 MNHEY, CDR2 SMNVEV (reference sequence). V was clipped by 0 bases and J by 5 bases; unmatched bases: 2.

The chain recombines TRBV6-6 with TRBJ1-4, with D possibly being TRBD1 (5 bases). CDR1 is MNHNY and CDR2 is SVGAGI in the germline V gene (reference sequence). Deletions cut 7 bases from V and 3 bases from J, with 12 bases between. The CDR3 contains 14 residues. This CDR3 is CASNLDRPNEKLFF. The CDR3 nucleotides read TGTGCCAGCAACCTCGACAGACCTAATGAAAAACTGTTTTTT.

The chain combines TRBV7-8 with TRBJ1-1, with D tentatively TRBD1 (5 bases). The V and J ends lost 1 base and 7 bases respectively, with 19 bases between them. The CDR3 sequence is 16 residues long. The germline CDR1 and CDR2 sequences are SGHVS and FQNEAQ. CDR3 in DNA: TGTGCCAGCAGCTTAGACCGAGGGGCGGGGGATGGTGAAGCTTTCTTT. As protein: CASSLDRGAGDGEAFF.

V gene TRBV9 combines with J gene TRBJ1-5; 9 nucleotides line up with TRBD1. Per the germline V gene, CDR1 is SGDLS and CDR2 is YYNGEE. This CDR3 region has 15 residues. V was clipped by 1 base and J by 7 bases; unmatched bases: 6. The CDR3 bases are TGTGCCAGCAGCGTATCAGGGACAGGGCAACAGCCCCAGCATTTT. Amino acid sequence: CASSVSGTGQQPQHF.

This chain uses TRBV5-1 with TRBJ2-7, with D possibly being TRBD2 (7 bases). The CDR3 loop spans 14 amino acids. The V and J ends lost 0 bases and 5 bases respectively, with 12 bases between them. Germline-derived CDR1 and CDR2 are SGHRS and YFSETQ. The chain's CDR3 is CASSLVGGQDEQYF. The CDR3 coding sequence is TGCGCCAGCAGCTTGGTGGGGGGGCAGGACGAGCAGTACTTC. The entire variable domain, with the rest obtained from reference TRBV5-1 and TRBJ2-7, is as follows: KAGVTQTPRYLIKTRGQQVTLSCSPISGHRSVSWYQQTPGQGLQFLFEYFSETQRNKGNFPGRFSGRQFSNSRSEMNVSTLELGDSALYLCASSLVGGQDEQYFGPGTRLTVT.